This T cell receptor beta chain was documented in a study of T cell responses to AZD1222 COVID-19 vaccine. The data were produced by immunoSEQ multiplex PCR, yet TCRdb's version contains in-frame clones alone and is incomplete. Seen here are 140,000 to 150,000 clones, 85% to 95% observed once, and the top ten hold approximately 3%. The CDR3 sequence is 17 residues long. Germline V gene data show CDR1 as LGHDT and CDR2 as YNNKEL (reference sequence). V lost 7 bases to trimming and J lost 2 bases, with 21 bases between them. This material consisted of peripheral blood, taken on day 0 of MenACWY control vaccination. The genes are TRBV3-1 (or the pseudogene TRBV3-2) and TRBJ2-1; D could derive from TRBD1 or TRBD2 (5 bases each). The sequence derives from an adult in good health. For the CDR3, the DNA is TGTGCCAGCATCCCTGTGATAGGTGGGACGGCCTACAATGAGCAGTTCTTC. Its translation: CASIPVIGGTAYNEQFF.